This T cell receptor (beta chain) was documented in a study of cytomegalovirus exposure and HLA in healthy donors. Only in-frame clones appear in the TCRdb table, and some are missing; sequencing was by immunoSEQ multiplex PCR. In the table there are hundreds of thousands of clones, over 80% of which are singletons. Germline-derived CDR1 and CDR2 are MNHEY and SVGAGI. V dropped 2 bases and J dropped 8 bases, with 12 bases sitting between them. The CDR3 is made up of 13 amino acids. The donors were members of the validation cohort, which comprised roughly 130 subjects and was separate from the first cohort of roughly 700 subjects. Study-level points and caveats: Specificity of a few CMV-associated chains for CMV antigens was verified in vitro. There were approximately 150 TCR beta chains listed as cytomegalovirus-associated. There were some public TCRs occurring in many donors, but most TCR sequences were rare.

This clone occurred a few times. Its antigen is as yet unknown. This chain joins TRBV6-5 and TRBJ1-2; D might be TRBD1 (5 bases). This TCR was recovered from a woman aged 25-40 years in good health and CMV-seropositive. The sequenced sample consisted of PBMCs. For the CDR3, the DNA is TGTGCCAGCAGTTACAAGCCTCGGGGCGGCTACACCTTC. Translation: CASSYKPRGGYTF.